A selection of T cell receptor beta chains follows, all from one sample in a study of regulatory T cells in long-lasting Graves disease. TCRdb redid the calling of the multiplex PCR reads with MiXCR, one entry per CDR3 protein. The sample consists of about half a million distinct CDR3 sequences, 22% of them appearing once. The sequences come from peripheral blood mononuclear cells (PBMCs), collected when the disease was refractory, from a patient treated with antithyroid drugs. The receptor set was obtained from a female donor with Graves disease. The CDR3 runs from the conserved cysteine through the conserved F or W.

J: TRBJ2-2
V: TRBV5-1
CDR3: CASSLALDTGELFF

J: TRBJ2-7
V: TRBV6-4
CDR3: CASRVRDYEQYF

J: TRBJ2-7
V: TRBV7-2
CDR3: CASRVGGHSYEQYF

J: TRBJ2-2
V: TRBV2
CDR3: CASSEQRGNTGELFF

J: TRBJ1-2
V: TRBV27
CDR3: CASSFLQGEATF

J: TRBJ2-5
V: TRBV30
CDR3: CAWSPETDSRETQYF

J: TRBJ2-3
V: TRBV2
CDR3: CASSFGTQYF

J: TRBJ2-7
V: TRBV11-2
CDR3: CASSLDLGTPYEQYF

J: TRBJ2-5
V: TRBV29-1
CDR3: CSVVRGEETQYF

J: TRBJ1-1
V: TRBV12-3/TRBV12-4
CDR3: CASFGGRGHTEAFF

J: TRBJ1-1
V: TRBV2
CDR3: CASSEQGGTDTEAFF

J: TRBJ2-7
V: TRBV7-3
CDR3: CASSLGLGRGVHEQYF

J: TRBJ1-2
V: TRBV2
CDR3: CASSPGQGAYGYTF

J: TRBJ1-4
V: TRBV2
CDR3: CASSDSGEVLEKLFF

J: TRBJ1-1
V: TRBV6-5
CDR3: CASSLDRDLNTEAFF

J: TRBJ2-5
V: TRBV6-5
CDR3: CASSSRRAGGPGETQYF

J: TRBJ1-5
V: TRBV6-1
CDR3: CASIHGQSNQPQHF

J: TRBJ1-6
V: TRBV28
CDR3: CASSSRQGVVSPLHF

J: TRBJ1-5
V: TRBV19
CDR3: CATTRQGGTQPQHF

J: TRBJ1-2
V: TRBV30
CDR3: CAWAQGGGLYGYTF

J: TRBJ2-5
V: TRBV19
CDR3: CASSISRGETQYF

J: TRBJ2-7
V: TRBV11-3
CDR3: CASSSTGTGSYEQYF

J: TRBJ2-7
V: TRBV7-2
CDR3: CASRLPGAGGPEQYF

J: TRBJ2-1
V: TRBV28
CDR3: CASSLDVAGGNEQFF

J: TRBJ2-2
V: TRBV7-2
CDR3: CASSLGGGQGFTGELFF

J: TRBJ2-1
V: TRBV6-1
CDR3: CASSRLDRGNEQFF

J: TRBJ2-7
V: TRBV7-2
CDR3: CASSLWERSDEQYF

J: TRBJ1-2
V: TRBV12-3/TRBV12-4
CDR3: CASSLEDRGYGYTF

J: TRBJ1-4
V: TRBV20-1
CDR3: CSARPQGVPNEKLFF